Listed below are T cell receptor beta chains from one sample, sequenced in a study of lymphopenia after photon versus proton radiotherapy. Profiled with immunoSEQ multiplex PCR; TCRdb holds only in-frame clones, not every one. Of roughly 58,000 clones listed, roughly nine tenths are singletons. The sequenced sample was peripheral blood, obtained from a patient treated with proton-based radiotherapy. These receptors were taken from an older man with esophageal cancer. Each CDR3 is given with its conserved first and last residue. The D gene is left open where the match is weak. The size field is filled for only some rows; it gives once, few, many or a size class.

abundance: .; v_gene: TRBV5-1; j_gene: TRBJ2-5; d_gene: TRBD1; CDR3nt: TGCGCCAGCGGGCAGACAGGGCAGGAGAAAGAGACCCGGTACTTC; CDR3aa: CASGQTGQEKETRYF
abundance: .; v_gene: TRBV19; j_gene: TRBJ2-2; d_gene: TRBD2; CDR3nt: TGTGCCAGTAAGGGGGGCTGGCTAGCGGGGTTTGGGTCCGGGGAGCTGTTTTTT; CDR3aa: CASKGGWLAGFGSGELFF
abundance: .; v_gene: TRBV19; j_gene: TRBJ2-5; d_gene: .; CDR3nt: TGTGCCAGTAGAGTGTCCCCCGGGGAGACCCAGTACTTC; CDR3aa: CASRVSPGETQYF
abundance: .; v_gene: TRBV6-5; j_gene: TRBJ2-7; d_gene: TRBD2; CDR3nt: TGTGCCAGCAGTAACCCCCGACTAGCGAGTTACGAGCAGTACTTC; CDR3aa: CASSNPRLASYEQYF
abundance: few; v_gene: TRBV10-3; j_gene: TRBJ1-2; d_gene: .; CDR3nt: TGTGCCATCAGTGCAGACCCATACTATGGCTACACCTTC; CDR3aa: CAISADPYYGYTF
abundance: .; v_gene: TRBV5-5; j_gene: TRBJ1-5; d_gene: .; CDR3nt: TGTGCCAGCAGCTTGGCTAGCCAGAGCAATCAGCCCCAGCATTTT; CDR3aa: CASSLASQSNQPQHF
abundance: .; v_gene: TRBV6-1; j_gene: TRBJ2-7; d_gene: TRBD1; CDR3nt: TGTGCCAGCAAAGACAGGGGTTATGCCTACGAGCAGTACTTC; CDR3aa: CASKDRGYAYEQYF
abundance: .; v_gene: TRBV14; j_gene: TRBJ2-2; d_gene: TRBD2; CDR3nt: TGTGCCAGCAGCGTACTAGCGGGAGGCCGCACCGGGGAGCTGTTTTTT; CDR3aa: CASSVLAGGRTGELFF
abundance: few; v_gene: TRBV27; j_gene: TRBJ1-1; d_gene: .; CDR3nt: TGTGCCAGCAGTTCTACAACCGCAACGGTCGCTGAAGCTTTCTTT; CDR3aa: CASSSTTATVAEAFF
abundance: once; v_gene: TRBV7-2; j_gene: TRBJ2-2; d_gene: TRBD2; CDR3nt: TGTGCCAGCAGCTACCAAGGCGGGGGGCCCACCGGGGAGCTGTTTTTT; CDR3aa: CASSYQGGGPTGELFF
abundance: once; v_gene: TRBV5-1; j_gene: TRBJ2-5; d_gene: .; CDR3nt: TGCGCCAGCAGCTTCCCCGCAGAAGAGACCCAGTACTTC; CDR3aa: CASSFPAEETQYF
abundance: .; v_gene: TRBV10-3; j_gene: TRBJ1-1; d_gene: .; CDR3nt: TGTGCCATCAACGCGGGGCTGAACACTGAAGCTTTCTTT; CDR3aa: CAINAGLNTEAFF
abundance: .; v_gene: TRBV5-1; j_gene: TRBJ1-6; d_gene: .; CDR3nt: TGCGCCAGCAGCACAGGAAATTCACCCCTCCACTTT; CDR3aa: CASSTGNSPLHF
abundance: once; v_gene: TRBV5-1; j_gene: TRBJ1-1; d_gene: .; CDR3nt: TGCGCCACCAATGTGGGTCACGGGGGGAACACTGAAGCTTTCTTT; CDR3aa: CATNVGHGGNTEAFF
abundance: .; v_gene: TRBV29-1; j_gene: TRBJ1-2; d_gene: TRBD1; CDR3nt: TGCAGCGTTTCCTACCGGACAGGGCGAGGCTATGGCTACACTTTC; CDR3aa: CSVSYRTGRGYGYTF
abundance: .; v_gene: TRBV10-2; j_gene: TRBJ1-6; d_gene: .; CDR3nt: TGCGCCAGCTATGACCTTGGGTACGGATCACCCCTCCACTTT; CDR3aa: CASYDLGYGSPLHF
abundance: .; v_gene: TRBV2; j_gene: TRBJ2-2; d_gene: .; CDR3nt: TGTGCCAGCAGTGAAGCGCTTCTGACCGGGGAGCTGTTTTTT; CDR3aa: CASSEALLTGELFF
abundance: .; v_gene: TRBV5-1; j_gene: TRBJ2-2; d_gene: .; CDR3nt: TGCGCCAGCAGCGCGGATTACACCGGGGAGCTGTTTTTT; CDR3aa: CASSADYTGELFF
abundance: once; v_gene: TRBV7-8; j_gene: TRBJ1-2; d_gene: TRBD1; CDR3nt: TGTGCCAGCAGCTTGAGGACAGGCTTCACGGGCTACACCTTC; CDR3aa: CASSLRTGFTGYTF
abundance: once; v_gene: TRBV4-1; j_gene: TRBJ2-3; d_gene: .; CDR3nt: TGCGCCAGCAGCCAGGGGAGGGGGACAGATACGCAGTATTTT; CDR3aa: CASSQGRGTDTQYF
abundance: once; v_gene: TRBV28; j_gene: TRBJ2-5; d_gene: .; CDR3nt: TGTGCCAGCAGTCCGCCACCCCAGGAGACCCAGTACTTC; CDR3aa: CASSPPPQETQYF
abundance: few; v_gene: TRBV7-2; j_gene: TRBJ2-1; d_gene: .; CDR3nt: TGTGCCAGCAGCTTAGGAACTAGGAATGAGCAGTTCTTC; CDR3aa: CASSLGTRNEQFF
abundance: .; v_gene: TRBV10-1; j_gene: TRBJ2-1; d_gene: TRBD1; CDR3nt: TGCGCCAGCAGTGACACGACAGGGCCTCGGGTCAATGAGCAGTTCTTC; CDR3aa: CASSDTTGPRVNEQFF
abundance: .; v_gene: TRBV10-2; j_gene: TRBJ2-4; d_gene: .; CDR3nt: TGCGCCAGCAGTGAGAGTTCAGGGTCCAAAAACATTCAGTACTTC; CDR3aa: CASSESSGSKNIQYF
abundance: .; v_gene: TRBV12-5; j_gene: TRBJ1-4; d_gene: TRBD1; CDR3nt: TGTGCTAGTGGTTTGGACCGAGGGACAGGGAATGAAAAACTGTTTTTT; CDR3aa: CASGLDRGTGNEKLFF
abundance: .; v_gene: TRBV5-5; j_gene: TRBJ2-2; d_gene: TRBD2; CDR3nt: TGTGCCAGCAGCTTGGCCCTAGCGGGGGGCTACACCGGGGAGCTGTTTTTT; CDR3aa: CASSLALAGGYTGELFF
abundance: .; v_gene: TRBV7-9; j_gene: TRBJ1-3; d_gene: .; CDR3nt: TGTGCCAGCAGAACAGGGAACACCATATATTTT; CDR3aa: CASRTGNTIYF
abundance: .; v_gene: TRBV7-2; j_gene: TRBJ1-5; d_gene: .; CDR3nt: TGTGCCAGCAGCTTAGGCAGGGAACAGCCCCAGCATTTT; CDR3aa: CASSLGREQPQHF
abundance: few; v_gene: TRBV6-5; j_gene: TRBJ2-5; d_gene: TRBD1; CDR3nt: TGTGCCAGCAGACCTAGGACAGGGGAGGGGACCCAGTACTTC; CDR3aa: CASRPRTGEGTQYF
abundance: .; v_gene: TRBV7-2; j_gene: TRBJ1-5; d_gene: .; CDR3nt: TGTGCCAGCAGCCCCGCCCCCTACAGGAGGAGGATTCAGCCCCAGCATTTT; CDR3aa: CASSPAPYRRRIQPQHF
abundance: few; v_gene: TRBV30; j_gene: TRBJ1-2; d_gene: .; CDR3nt: TGTGCCTGGTATAACTATGGCTACACCTTC; CDR3aa: CAWYNYGYTF
abundance: .; v_gene: TRBV7-9; j_gene: TRBJ2-1; d_gene: .; CDR3nt: TGTGCCAGCAGCTTCGGCCAGGCGGACAATGAGCAGTTCTTC; CDR3aa: CASSFGQADNEQFF
abundance: medium-sized; v_gene: TRBV15; j_gene: TRBJ2-7; d_gene: TRBD2; CDR3nt: TGTGCCACCAGCAGAGCTTTTGCTAGCGGGAGTGAGCAGTACTTC; CDR3aa: CATSRAFASGSEQYF
abundance: .; v_gene: TRBV28; j_gene: TRBJ1-2; d_gene: .; CDR3nt: TGTGCCAGTGAAAGTTCGTCTTTCGTTGGCTACACCTTC; CDR3aa: CASESSSFVGYTF
abundance: .; v_gene: TRBV5-1; j_gene: TRBJ1-6; d_gene: .; CDR3nt: TGCGCCAGCAGCTTGAACGGAGAGGTTTCTAATTCACCCCTCCACTTT; CDR3aa: CASSLNGEVSNSPLHF
abundance: .; v_gene: TRBV5-6; j_gene: TRBJ2-5; d_gene: TRBD1; CDR3nt: TGTGCCAGCAGCTTGGCCGGGACAGGACAAGAGACCCAGTACTTC; CDR3aa: CASSLAGTGQETQYF
abundance: .; v_gene: TRBV10-2; j_gene: TRBJ2-7; d_gene: .; CDR3nt: TGCGCCAGCAGCTTAGGGACTTCCTCCTACGAGCAGTACTTC; CDR3aa: CASSLGTSSYEQYF
abundance: .; v_gene: TRBV9; j_gene: TRBJ2-7; d_gene: TRBD1; CDR3nt: TGTGCCAGCAGCAAAGGGACAGCCACCTACGAGCAGTACTTC; CDR3aa: CASSKGTATYEQYF
abundance: .; v_gene: TRBV19; j_gene: TRBJ2-1; d_gene: .; CDR3nt: TGTGCCAGTAGTATAATTGGCAGGGGAAATGAGCAGTTCTTC; CDR3aa: CASSIIGRGNEQFF
abundance: .; v_gene: TRBV19; j_gene: TRBJ2-7; d_gene: .; CDR3nt: TGTGCCAGTAGTAGTGCGCGGGATTACGAGCAGTACTTC; CDR3aa: CASSSARDYEQYF
abundance: once; v_gene: TRBV2; j_gene: TRBJ1-5; d_gene: .; CDR3nt: TGTGCCAGTAATTTGGGGCTCGTGGGGGGTCAGCCCCAGCATTTT; CDR3aa: CASNLGLVGGQPQHF
abundance: .; v_gene: TRBV30; j_gene: TRBJ2-5; d_gene: TRBD1; CDR3nt: TGTGCCTGGATGACAGGGGGCGCGGAGACCCAGTACTTC; CDR3aa: CAWMTGGAETQYF
abundance: .; v_gene: TRBV6-5; j_gene: TRBJ2-5; d_gene: TRBD1; CDR3nt: TGTGCCAGCAGTTGGTCGACAGGGGGCGACGAAGAGACCCAGTACTTC; CDR3aa: CASSWSTGGDEETQYF
abundance: .; v_gene: TRBV27; j_gene: TRBJ2-4; d_gene: .; CDR3nt: TGTGCCAGCAGGGACGAAAAAAACATTCAGTACTTC; CDR3aa: CASRDEKNIQYF
abundance: .; v_gene: TRBV29-1; j_gene: TRBJ2-1; d_gene: .; CDR3nt: TGCAGCGTTGAAGATCGGGGGCGGGGAAAGGGTGACAATGAGCAGTTCTTC; CDR3aa: CSVEDRGRGKGDNEQFF
abundance: .; v_gene: TRBV10-3; j_gene: TRBJ2-7; d_gene: .; CDR3nt: TGTGCCATCAGTAGGGGGGGCGTTGGTGTCGAGCAGTACTTC; CDR3aa: CAISRGGVGVEQYF
abundance: .; v_gene: TRBV7-2; j_gene: TRBJ2-2; d_gene: .; CDR3nt: TGTGCCAGCAGCTTATTTGCCGGGGAAGGGAGCACCGGGGAGCTGTTTTTT; CDR3aa: CASSLFAGEGSTGELFF
abundance: .; v_gene: TRBV6-5; j_gene: TRBJ1-2; d_gene: .; CDR3nt: TGTGCCAGCAGTTACTCGGGAGGGAGATTCGGTGGCTACACCTTC; CDR3aa: CASSYSGGRFGGYTF
abundance: .; v_gene: TRBV5-1; j_gene: TRBJ2-5; d_gene: .; CDR3nt: TGCGCCAGCAGCTGGGACATCCAAGAGACCCAGTACTTC; CDR3aa: CASSWDIQETQYF
abundance: .; v_gene: TRBV7-4; j_gene: TRBJ1-5; d_gene: .; CDR3nt: TGTGCCAGCAGCTACCTCAGGGGACGCAATCAGCCCCAGCATTTT; CDR3aa: CASSYLRGRNQPQHF
abundance: .; v_gene: TRBV7-9; j_gene: TRBJ2-7; d_gene: TRBD1; CDR3nt: TGTGCCAGCAGCAGTCCCAGGGGGCAGCCCAACGAGCAGTACTTC; CDR3aa: CASSSPRGQPNEQYF
abundance: .; v_gene: TRBV7-2; j_gene: TRBJ2-3; d_gene: .; CDR3nt: TGTGCCAGCACGGGCACAGATACGCAGTATTTT; CDR3aa: CASTGTDTQYF
abundance: .; v_gene: TRBV19; j_gene: TRBJ2-5; d_gene: .; CDR3nt: TGTGCCAGTAGTATAGCCTTTGAAGAGACCCAGTACTTC; CDR3aa: CASSIAFEETQYF
abundance: .; v_gene: TRBV15; j_gene: TRBJ2-2; d_gene: TRBD1; CDR3nt: TGTGCCACCAGCGGTTCAACAGGGGGCTGGGGGGAGCTGTTTTTT; CDR3aa: CATSGSTGGWGELFF